The rows below give T cell receptor beta chains drawn from one sample of a study of blood T cell repertoires in COVID-19. Produced via immunoSEQ multiplex PCR; TCRdb's table is partial and in-frame only. The sample holds about 180,000 clones; 88% are singletons and the top ten take roughly 8.9%. The sample consisted of PBMCs or T cells enriched from blood (not recorded which). Every receptor here comes from a woman between 18 and 30 years old who had recovered from COVID-19. Each CDR3 is given with its conserved first and last residue. The D gene is left open where the match is weak. Size is stated for part of the rows, as once, few or many counts, or as a class when the clone is expanded.

d_gene	abundance	v_gene	j_gene	CDR3aa	CDR3nt
TRBD1	.	TRBV19	TRBJ1-2	CASSSPPGGIYGYTF	TGTGCCAGTAGCTCACCCCCAGGGGGGATCTATGGCTACACCTTC
TRBD2	.	TRBV4-1	TRBJ2-5	CASSQDGGGYGQETQYF	TGCGCCAGCAGCCAAGATGGGGGGGGGTACGGCCAAGAGACCCAGTACTTC
.	.	TRBV18	TRBJ1-5	CASSPFRDSNQPQHF	TGTGCCAGCTCACCATTCCGGGATAGCAATCAGCCCCAGCATTTT
.	.	TRBV11-3	TRBJ2-1	CASKAGTDNEQFF	TGTGCCAGCAAGGCGGGAACCGACAATGAGCAGTTCTTC
TRBD1	.	TRBV11-3	TRBJ2-1	CASSARQGARDEQFF	TGTGCCAGCAGCGCCCGACAGGGGGCGCGTGATGAGCAGTTCTTC
TRBD1	.	TRBV29-1	TRBJ2-1	CSVGERGLRNEQFF	TGCAGCGTGGGGGAGAGGGGGCTAAGGAATGAGCAGTTCTTC
TRBD1	.	TRBV28	TRBJ2-1	CASSDRDNEQFF	TGTGCCAGCTCTGACAGGGACAATGAGCAGTTCTTC
.	.	TRBV14	TRBJ1-1	CASSPTVGRGEAFF	TGTGCCAGCAGCCCGACAGTCGGGAGAGGGGAAGCTTTCTTT
.	.	TRBV10-3	TRBJ2-5	CAIRPGSSGETQYF	TGTGCCATCAGGCCGGGAAGCTCGGGGGAGACCCAGTACTTC
TRBD1	once	TRBV7-9	TRBJ2-1	CASSSNRDRVDEQFF	TGTGCCAGCAGCTCGAACCGGGACAGGGTAGATGAGCAGTTCTTC
TRBD1	.	TRBV30	TRBJ2-7	CAWRGSDRGTYEQYF	TGTGCCTGGAGAGGTTCGGACAGGGGGACCTACGAGCAGTACTTC
TRBD2	few	TRBV2	TRBJ2-3	CASYGLAGYLLDTQYF	TGTGCCAGCTATGGACTAGCGGGGTACCTTCTGGATACGCAGTATTTT
TRBD2	.	TRBV27	TRBJ2-7	CASRFSGLYEQYF	TGTGCCAGCAGGTTTAGCGGGCTGTACGAGCAGTACTTC
.	.	TRBV10-2	TRBJ1-5	CASSEMAGHQPQHF	TGCGCCAGCAGTGAGATGGCAGGTCATCAGCCCCAGCATTTT
TRBD1	.	TRBV5-1	TRBJ1-1	CASTFTGERGTEAFF	TGCGCCAGCACCTTTACAGGGGAGCGTGGCACTGAAGCTTTCTTT
.	.	TRBV7-9	TRBJ2-3	CASSLEDRPQYF	TGTGCCAGCAGCTTAGAGGACAGACCGCAGTATTTT
.	.	TRBV24-1	TRBJ1-1	CATSDSSAGWAEAFF	TGTGCCACCAGTGATTCGTCGGCAGGGTGGGCTGAAGCTTTCTTT
.	many	TRBV6-2/TRBV6-3	TRBJ2-5	CASSNGPPRGGETQYF	TGTGCCAGCAGTAACGGGCCCCCGCGGGGTGGCGAGACCCAGTACTTC
.	once	TRBV4-3	TRBJ1-3	CASSQDEGNTIYF	TGCGCCAGCAGCCAAGATGAGGGAAACACCATATATTTT
.	.	TRBV28	TRBJ2-3	CASSGGAGLRTDTQYF	TGTGCCAGCAGCGGGGGTGCAGGGCTCCGCACAGATACGCAGTATTTT
.	once	TRBV10-3	TRBJ1-6	CAISESKGQINSPLHF	TGTGCCATCAGTGAGTCTAAAGGACAGATAAATTCACCCCTCCACTTT
TRBD1	.	TRBV5-5	TRBJ2-3	CASTGTGITDTQYF	TGTGCCAGTACGGGGACAGGAATCACAGATACGCAGTATTTT
.	.	TRBV7-2	TRBJ1-1	CASSSTNTEAFF	TGTGCCAGCAGCTCAACTAACACTGAAGCTTTCTTT
.	.	TRBV7-9	TRBJ2-2	CASITHQGYAGELFF	TGTGCCAGCATCACTCATCAGGGTTACGCCGGGGAGCTGTTTTTT
.	.	TRBV30	TRBJ1-1	CAWGGDTVANTEAFF	TGTGCCTGGGGAGGGGACACGGTGGCGAACACTGAAGCTTTCTTT
TRBD1	.	TRBV27	TRBJ2-2	CASHRKLPGQHNTGELFF	TGTGCCAGCCATAGAAAATTACCGGGACAGCACAACACCGGGGAGCTGTTTTTT
.	.	TRBV28	TRBJ1-2	CASSLLEKSYGYTF	TGTGCCAGCAGTTTACTTGAGAAGTCCTATGGCTACACCTTC
TRBD2	.	TRBV3-1/TRBV3-2	TRBJ2-1	CASSQDPAGYNEQFF	TGTGCCAGCAGCCAAGATCCAGCGGGGTACAATGAGCAGTTCTTC
TRBD2	.	TRBV2	TRBJ2-7	CASSAWFRLAGSEQYF	TGTGCCAGCAGTGCCTGGTTCCGGCTAGCGGGAAGTGAGCAGTACTTC
.	.	TRBV11-2	TRBJ1-2	CASSSPTGTHGYTF	TGTGCCAGCAGCTCACCCACAGGGACCCATGGCTACACCTTC
.	.	TRBV18	TRBJ2-7	CASSPPVGFEQYF	TGTGCCAGCTCACCACCGGTCGGGTTCGAGCAGTACTTC
TRBD1	.	TRBV28	TRBJ1-4	CAGMAPTGGNEKLFF	TGTGCCGGAATGGCCCCGACAGGGGGCAACGAAAAACTGTTTTTT
.	.	TRBV5-6	TRBJ2-1	CASSLRQNNEQFF	TGTGCCAGCAGCTTGCGACAGAACAATGAGCAGTTCTTC
.	.	TRBV29-1	TRBJ2-7	CSVIGQNSYEQYF	TGCAGCGTCATCGGACAGAATTCCTACGAGCAGTACTTC
.	many	TRBV6-5	TRBJ2-7	CASSVGARYEQYF	TGTGCCAGCTCTGTGGGAGCCCGCTACGAGCAGTACTTC
TRBD2	.	TRBV30	TRBJ2-7	CAWSKGLAGGEAEQYF	TGTGCCTGGAGTAAGGGGTTGGCGGGGGGCGAGGCTGAGCAGTACTTC
TRBD1	.	TRBV19	TRBJ2-7	CASSISTGGLAEQYF	TGTGCCAGTAGTATTTCGACAGGGGGCTTGGCCGAGCAGTACTTC
.	few	TRBV7-2	TRBJ1-6	CASSMGDINSPLHF	TGTGCCAGCAGCATGGGGGACATTAATTCACCCCTCCACTTT
.	.	TRBV6-5	TRBJ1-5	CASSSNTWQPQHF	TGTGCCAGCAGCAGTAATACATGGCAGCCCCAGCATTTT
TRBD1	.	TRBV7-6	TRBJ1-2	CASSSQGNDGYTF	TGTGCCAGCAGCTCACAGGGGAACGATGGCTACACCTTC
.	.	TRBV5-8	TRBJ1-5	CASGGWGQPQHF	TGTGCCAGCGGGGGGTGGGGCCAGCCCCAGCATTTT
.	many	TRBV20-1	TRBJ2-3	CSAPRYPTQYF	TGCAGTGCTCCGAGGTACCCTACGCAGTATTTT
.	.	TRBV3-1/TRBV3-2	TRBJ1-2	CASSHGTNYGYTF	TGTGCCAGCAGCCATGGGACAAACTATGGCTACACCTTC
.	.	TRBV5-6	TRBJ2-1	CASSVKGTPRQFF	TGTGCCAGCAGCGTGAAAGGGACTCCAAGGCAGTTCTTC
TRBD2	.	TRBV4-1	TRBJ2-5	CASSREFLAGRETQYF	TGCGCCAGCAGCCGAGAGTTTTTAGCGGGAAGGGAGACCCAGTACTTC
TRBD1	.	TRBV24-1	TRBJ2-1	CATSDGTDGFF	TGTGCCACCAGTGATGGGACAGATGGGTTCTTC
.	.	TRBV2	TRBJ1-2	CASSEAANYGYTF	TGTGCCAGCAGTGAGGCAGCTAACTATGGCTACACCTTC
.	.	TRBV6-2/TRBV6-3	TRBJ1-1	CASSYSTRGVEAFF	TGTGCCAGCAGTTACTCTACCAGGGGCGTCGAAGCTTTCTTT
.	.	TRBV27	TRBJ2-7	CASSPQSTYEQYF	TGTGCCAGCAGCCCGCAGTCAACCTACGAGCAGTACTTC
.	.	TRBV2	TRBJ1-5	CASRNRDIDQPQHF	TGTGCCAGCAGAAACAGGGATATCGATCAGCCCCAGCATTTT
.	.	TRBV18	TRBJ1-2	CASSETGVYYGYTF	TGTGCCAGCTCAGAAACGGGGGTATACTATGGCTACACCTTC
TRBD1	.	TRBV2	TRBJ1-5	CASSGGQGVGNQPQHF	TGTGCCAGCAGTGGCGGACAGGGCGTGGGCAATCAGCCCCAGCATTTT
.	.	TRBV14	TRBJ2-2	CASSQLVGTGELFF	TGTGCCAGCAGCCAACTTGTCGGGACCGGGGAGCTGTTTTTT
.	.	TRBV4-1	TRBJ1-6	CASSQVSNSPLHF	TGCGCCAGCAGCCAAGTCTCTAATTCACCCCTCCACTTT
.	few	TRBV5-1	TRBJ1-6	CASSSGRGTDSPLHF	TGCGCCAGCAGCTCGGGGAGGGGTACGGATTCACCCCTCCACTTT
.	.	TRBV11-2	TRBJ1-1	CASSPQGRGMNTEAFF	TGTGCCAGCAGCCCCCAGGGGAGAGGAATGAACACTGAAGCTTTCTTT
TRBD1	.	TRBV3-1/TRBV3-2	TRBJ1-2	CASSPRWQMTGGPYGYTF	TGTGCCAGCAGCCCACGATGGCAAATGACAGGGGGGCCCTATGGCTACACCTTC
.	.	TRBV27	TRBJ2-7	CASSLIQGGRDEQYF	TGTGCCAGCAGTTTAATTCAGGGTGGAAGGGACGAGCAGTACTTC
TRBD2	once	TRBV4-1	TRBJ2-7	CASSQVVAGDNSYEQYF	TGCGCCAGCAGCCAAGTGGTAGCGGGAGATAACTCCTACGAGCAGTACTTC
.	once	TRBV5-8	TRBJ2-2	CARPDRGFLTGELFF	TGTGCCAGACCAGACCGCGGATTCCTCACCGGGGAGCTGTTTTTT